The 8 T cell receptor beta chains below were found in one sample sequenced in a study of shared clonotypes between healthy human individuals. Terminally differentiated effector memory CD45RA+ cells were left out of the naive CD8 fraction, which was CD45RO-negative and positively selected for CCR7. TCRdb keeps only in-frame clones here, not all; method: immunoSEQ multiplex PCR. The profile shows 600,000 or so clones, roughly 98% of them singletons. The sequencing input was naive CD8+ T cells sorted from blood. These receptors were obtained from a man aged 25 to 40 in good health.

The CDR3 DNA reads as TGTGCCAGCAGCTTGGAAGCGGAAGAGACCCAGTACTTC. Translating gives CASSLEAEETQYF. The chain joins TRBV5-4 to TRBJ2-5; maybe TRBD2 (5 bases). V was pared by 0 bases and J by 3 bases, with 6 bases between. The CDR3 length is 13 residues. Germline lookup yields CDR1 SGHNT and CDR2 YYREEE (reference sequence).

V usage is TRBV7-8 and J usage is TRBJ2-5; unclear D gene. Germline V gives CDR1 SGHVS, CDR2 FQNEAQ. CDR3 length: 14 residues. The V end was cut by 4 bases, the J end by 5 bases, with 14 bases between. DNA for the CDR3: TGTGCCAGCAGCTGGATATTGGGTGCGGAGACCCAGTACTTC. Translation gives CASSWILGAETQYF.

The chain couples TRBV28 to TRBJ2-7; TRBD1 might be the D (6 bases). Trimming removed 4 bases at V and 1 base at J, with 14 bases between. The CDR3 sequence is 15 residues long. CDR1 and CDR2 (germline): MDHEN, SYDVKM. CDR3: CASSWGQGSSYEQYF. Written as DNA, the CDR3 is TGTGCCAGCAGTTGGGGTCAGGGGTCGTCCTACGAGCAGTACTTC.

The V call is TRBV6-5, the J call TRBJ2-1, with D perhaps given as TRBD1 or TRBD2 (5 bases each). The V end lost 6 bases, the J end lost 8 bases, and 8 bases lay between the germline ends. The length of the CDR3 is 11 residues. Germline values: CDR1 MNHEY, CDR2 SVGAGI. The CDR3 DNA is TGTGCCAGCAGGTCGGGGCATGAGCAGTTCTTC. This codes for CASRSGHEQFF.

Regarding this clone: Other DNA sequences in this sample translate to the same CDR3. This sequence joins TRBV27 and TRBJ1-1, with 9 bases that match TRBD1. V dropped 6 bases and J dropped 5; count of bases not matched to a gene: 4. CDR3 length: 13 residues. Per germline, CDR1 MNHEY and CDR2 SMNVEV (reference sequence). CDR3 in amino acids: CASSPGTGTEAFF. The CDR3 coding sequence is TGTGCCAGCAGCCCCGGGACAGGGACTGAAGCTTTCTTT.

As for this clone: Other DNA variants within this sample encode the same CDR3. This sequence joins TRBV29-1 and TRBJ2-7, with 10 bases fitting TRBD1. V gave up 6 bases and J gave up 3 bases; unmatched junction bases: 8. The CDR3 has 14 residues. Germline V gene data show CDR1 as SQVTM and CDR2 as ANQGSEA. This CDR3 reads CSVEDRGGNYEQYF. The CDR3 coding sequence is TGCAGCGTAGAGGACAGGGGGGGTAACTACGAGCAGTACTTC.

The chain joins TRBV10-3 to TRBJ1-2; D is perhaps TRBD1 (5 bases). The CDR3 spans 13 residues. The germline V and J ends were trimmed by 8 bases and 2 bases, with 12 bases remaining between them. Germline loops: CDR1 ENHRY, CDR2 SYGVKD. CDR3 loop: CAIHDRGNYGYTF. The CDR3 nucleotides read TGTGCCATCCACGATAGGGGAAACTATGGCTACACCTTC.

CDR3 protein: CASRGEGGEQFF. The CDR3 DNA reads TGTGCCAGCCGGGGGGAGGGAGGAGAGCAGTTCTTC. The J gene is TRBJ2-1, the V gene TRBV7-9; TRBD2 aligns across 7 bases. The CDR3 is made up of 12 amino acids. The ends lost 8 bases at V and 10 bases at J; junction bases unmatched: 8. Germline assignment: CDR1 SEHNR and CDR2 FQNEAQ (reference sequence).